Detailed here is one T cell receptor (beta chain). The germline CDR1 and CDR2 sequences are MNHEY and SVGAGI. The CDR3 runs to 13 residues. V dropped 6 bases and J dropped 5; count of bases not matched to a gene: 2. This sample is drawn from a study of long-term antiretroviral therapy in people with HIV. This was the immunoSEQ v3.0 assay at survey level. Per-sample targets for sequencing were roughly 40,000-55,000 T-cell genomes. Profiled with immunoSEQ multiplex PCR; TCRdb holds only in-frame clones, not every one. The repertoire holds over 30,000 clones, with 97% as singletons. Sequencing used unsorted PBMCs, obtained 7.6 years after starting antiretroviral therapy. The sequence was obtained from a man aged 30-40 years with HIV. The rearrangement joins TRBV6-5 to TRBJ2-7, with 12 positions matching TRBD2. The CDR3 reads CASRRTSGNEQYF. The CDR3 DNA sequence: TGTGCCAGCAGAAGGACTAGCGGGAACGAGCAGTACTTC.